The 26 T cell receptor beta chains listed next were all sequenced from one sample in a study of shared clonotypes between healthy human individuals. Clones were read by immunoSEQ multiplex PCR, and TCRdb kept only the in-frame ones, dropping some. The sample contains over 2 million clones, 92% of which appear only once. The sample comprised naive CD4+ T cells from PBMCs. Indicated subset: CD45RA+ positively selected. The origin of the receptors is a man aged 18 to 35 in good health. Some clones in this sample may be carry-over from other donors' samples.

V usage is TRBV5-4 and J usage is TRBJ2-7; possibly TRBD1 for D (5 bases). Trimming took 4 bases from V and 4 from J, leaving 15 bases between them. Germline V gene lookup returns CDR1 SGHNT and CDR2 YYREEE (reference sequence). This CDR3 is built from 14 residues. The CDR3 region is CASSPDKGFYEQYF. The CDR3 bases are TGTGCCAGCAGCCCGGACAAGGGGTTTTACGAGCAGTACTTC.

The CDR3 nucleotides are TGTGCCAGTAGTATTCAACACAGGGGGGCTAACTATGGCTACACCTTC. Protein sequence: CASSIQHRGANYGYTF. The chain recombines TRBV19 with TRBJ1-2, with 8 bases fitting TRBD1. CDR3 length equals 16 residues. Germline lookup yields CDR1 LNHDA and CDR2 SQIVND (reference sequence). The J segment lost 0 bases and the V segment lost 3 bases, leaving 6 bases of the junction unmatched. The complete variable domain, with remaining parts taken from reference TRBV19 and TRBJ1-2, reads DGGITQSPKYLFRKEGQNVTLSCEQNLNHDAMYWYRQDPGQGLRLIYYSQIVNDFQKGDIAEGYSVSREKKESFPLTVTSAQKNPTAFYLCASSIQHRGANYGYTFGSGTRLTVV.

V gene TRBV30 combines with J gene TRBJ1-2, with TRBD1 as a possible D gene (5 bases). CDR1 GTSNPN and CDR2 SVGIG come from the germline V gene (reference sequence). The length of the CDR3 is 14 residues. Trimming cost V 2 bases and J 5 bases, with 15 bases left between them. The CDR3 loop is CAWSTLATAYGYTF. The CDR3 DNA sequence: TGTGCCTGGAGTACCCTCGCGACAGCATATGGCTACACCTTC.

The chain is built from TRBV5-1 and TRBJ2-1; D assignment may be TRBD1 or TRBD2 (5 bases each). The CDR3 sequence is 15 residues long. Germline CDR1 and CDR2: SGHRS and YFSETQ. The V end lost 0 bases, the J end lost 3 bases, and 10 bases lay between the germline ends. The CDR3 loop reads CASSLARGDYNEQFF. The CDR3 DNA is TGCGCCAGCAGCTTGGCCCGGGGCGACTACAATGAGCAGTTCTTC.

This chain links TRBV7-6 with TRBJ2-7; tentatively, D is TRBD2 (5 bases). The germline gives CDR1 SGHVS, CDR2 FNYEAQ. Trimming removed 3 bases from V and 1 base from J, with 19 bases in between. The CDR3 loop spans 17 amino acids. The CDR3 is CASSFNPRSRRSYEQYF. The DNA of the CDR3 is TGTGCCAGCAGCTTTAACCCCCGGAGCCGGAGGTCCTACGAGCAGTACTTC.

On this clone itself: Other DNA sequences in this sample translate to the same CDR3. The gene calls are TRBV5-4 and TRBJ2-3; D uncertain. The V end was cut by 0 bases, the J end by 1 base, with 6 bases between. CDR3 length: 14 residues. Germline V gene lookup returns CDR1 SGHNT and CDR2 YYREEE (reference sequence). The CDR3 here is CASSLGGGTDTQYF. The CDR3 DNA reads as TGTGCCAGCAGCTTGGGGGGTGGCACAGATACGCAGTATTTT.

The rearrangement links TRBV14 to TRBJ2-2; D gene unclear. This CDR3 comprises 15 residues. Trimming took 1 base from V and 1 from J, leaving 7 bases between them. Per the germline V gene, CDR1 is SGHDN and CDR2 is FVKESK. CDR3 in amino acids: CASSQVGGNTGELFF. The CDR3, as DNA: TGTGCCAGCAGCCAAGTAGGCGGGAACACCGGGGAGCTGTTTTTT.

V gene TRBV28 combines with J gene TRBJ2-7; 12 positions match TRBD2. V lost 1 base, J lost 5 bases, and 3 bases stayed unmatched. The CDR3 consists of 15 residues. In germline, CDR1 is MDHEN, CDR2 SYDVKM. DNA of the CDR3: TGTGCCAGCAGTTTATATAGACTAGCGGGAGACGAGCAGTACTTC. Translation: CASSLYRLAGDEQYF.

The chain combines TRBV6-5 with TRBJ2-3; D gene uncertain. V was clipped by 7 bases and J by 6 bases, with 14 bases between them. CDR3 length equals 13 residues. Germline V CDR1 and CDR2: MNHEY, SVGAGI. The CDR3 nucleotides read TGTGCCAGCATCGACATAGGCAGGGATACGCAGTATTTT. This translates into CASIDIGRDTQYF.

CDR3 region: CASSNRSPTANTGELFF. The CDR3 DNA reads TGTGCCAGCAGCAATAGAAGTCCCACGGCGAACACCGGGGAGCTGTTTTTT. J is TRBJ2-2 and V is TRBV21-1; the tabulated D call, TRBD2, remains unverified against the DNA. TRBV21-1 is given as a pseudogene. This CDR3 is built from 17 residues.

The rearrangement links TRBV5-5 to TRBJ2-7; maybe TRBD2 (5 bases). Trimming cost V 4 bases and J 0 bases, with 11 bases left between them. CDR1 and CDR2 (germline): SGHKS, YYEKEE (reference sequence). This CDR3 region has 14 residues. The CDR3 region has the DNA TGTGCCAGCAGCCGACCTGGGAGCTCCTACGAGCAGTACTTC. Its protein is CASSRPGSSYEQYF.

This sequence joins TRBV6-1 and TRBJ1-5; 8 bases fit TRBD1. Germline trimming cut 4 bases from V and 1 base from J; bases unmatched to any gene: 9. CDR3 size: 17 residues. From germline, CDR1 is MNHNS and CDR2 SASEGT. The CDR3 bases are TGTGCCAGCAGTGTTTCAGGGGGCGGGTGGAGCAATCAGCCCCAGCATTTT. Translated: CASSVSGGGWSNQPQHF.

V usage is TRBV19 and J usage is TRBJ2-2; D is unresolved. Germline V gene data show CDR1 as LNHDA and CDR2 as SQIVND (reference sequence). The CDR3 sequence is 11 residues long. Trimming removed 4 bases at V and 8 bases at J, with 5 bases between. The CDR3 region is CASSNLGELFF. The CDR3 DNA follows: TGTGCCAGTAGTAACCTAGGGGAGCTGTTTTTT.

The J gene is TRBJ1-1, the V gene TRBV7-3; TRBD1 agrees at 11 bases. CDR3 length: 17 amino acids. The trim removed 5 bases at V and 4 bases at J, leaving 12 bases unmatched. CDR1 is SGHTA and CDR2 is FQGTGA in the germline V gene. The CDR3 DNA is TGTGCCAGCAGCGCCCGGGACAGGGGGGATCTGGGCACTGAAGCTTTCTTT. Encoded protein: CASSARDRGDLGTEAFF. The full variable domain, its missing parts supplied by reference TRBV7-3 and TRBJ1-1, is GAGVSQTPSNKVTEKGKYVELRCDPISGHTALYWYRQSLGQGPEFLIYFQGTGAADDSGLPNDRFFAVRPEGSVSTLKIQRTERGDSAVYLCASSARDRGDLGTEAFFGQGTRLTVV.

For the CDR3, the DNA is TGCAGCGTCTTAAACCGTTTGGACACCGGGGAGCTGTTTTTT. Its protein product is CSVLNRLDTGELFF. This chain uses TRBV29-1 with TRBJ2-2; D gene unclear. CDR3 size: 14 residues. V was pared by 6 bases and J by 3 bases, with 14 bases between. Germline CDR1 SQVTM, CDR2 ANQGSEA.

This rearrangement joins TRBV6-6 to TRBJ2-3, with 10 bases lining up with TRBD1. Unmatched junction bases numbered 10, after V lost 6 bases and J lost 4 bases. Per germline, CDR1 MNHNY and CDR2 SVGAGI (reference sequence). There are 16 residues in the CDR3. The chain's CDR3 is CASRPSPGQGSDTQYF. The DNA for the CDR3 is TGTGCCAGCAGGCCCTCTCCGGGACAGGGGTCAGATACGCAGTATTTT.

Of note for this clone: The same CDR3 is also encoded by other DNA sequences in this sample. The rearrangement uses TRBV19 and TRBJ2-1; 13 nucleotides line up with TRBD2. In germline, CDR1 is LNHDA, CDR2 SQIVND (reference sequence). The CDR3 is 15 amino acids. The V segment lost 5 bases and the J segment 6 bases; nucleotides outside the gene matches: 4. The CDR3 loop reads CASSPRTSGSNEQFF. The DNA for the CDR3 is TGTGCCAGTAGTCCACGGACTAGCGGGAGCAATGAGCAGTTCTTC. Looking up the rest from reference TRBV19 and TRBJ2-1 gives the full variable domain: DGGITQSPKYLFRKEGQNVTLSCEQNLNHDAMYWYRQDPGQGLRLIYYSQIVNDFQKGDIAEGYSVSREKKESFPLTVTSAQKNPTAFYLCASSPRTSGSNEQFFGPGTRLTVL.

The rearrangement links TRBV7-9 to TRBJ2-3, with 10 bases identical to TRBD1. With V trimmed by 5 bases and J by 4 bases, 6 bases remained unmatched. Germline lookup yields CDR1 SEHNR and CDR2 FQNEAQ (reference sequence). The CDR3 has 15 residues. The CDR3: CASSMGQGRPDTQYF. Here the CDR3 DNA reads TGTGCCAGCAGCATGGGACAGGGGCGACCAGATACGCAGTATTTT.

The V call is TRBV19, the J call TRBJ2-7, with a weak D call TRBD1 (5 bases). The CDR3 sequence is 13 residues long. The V gene lost 7 bases and the J gene lost 0 bases, with 10 bases spanning the gap. The V gene's germline CDR1 is LNHDA and CDR2 SQIVND (reference sequence). CDR3 nucleotide sequence: TGTGCCAGTAAGGCAGGGCCCTCCTACGAGCAGTACTTC. Its translation: CASKAGPSYEQYF.

V is TRBV18 and J is TRBJ1-2; the D gene is possibly TRBD1 (5 bases). CDR1 is KGHSH and CDR2 is LQKENI in the germline V gene. V was trimmed by 3 bases and J by 8 bases, leaving 22 bases between them. The CDR3 sequence is 16 residues long. Here the CDR3 reads CASSPETGPRMGGYTF. DNA for the CDR3: TGTGCCAGCTCACCGGAAACAGGCCCCCGAATGGGAGGCTACACCTTC. The variable domain in full, with the rest retrieved from reference TRBV18 and TRBJ1-2, is NAGVMQNPRHLVRRRGQEARLRCSPMKGHSHVYWYRQLPEEGLKFMVYLQKENIIDESGMPKERFSAEFPKEGPSILRIQQVVRGDSAAYFCASSPETGPRMGGYTFGSGTRLTVV.

The chain employs TRBV7-2 and TRBJ1-1; 8 bases line up with TRBD1. After removal of 2 bases from V and 4 bases from J, the junction contained 3 bases not matched to a gene. From germline, CDR1 is SGHTA and CDR2 FQGNSA. This CDR3 has 14 residues. CDR3 in DNA: TGTGCCAGCAGCTTATGGACAGGGATCACTGAAGCTTTCTTT. This codes for CASSLWTGITEAFF.

About this clone: Other DNA sequences of this sample code for an identical CDR3. V and J are TRBV5-1 and TRBJ2-3, with TRBD2 matching over 9 bases. The CDR3 has 16 residues. J gave up 0 bases and V 2 bases, and 4 bases lay outside the gene matches. The germline V gene encodes CDR1 SGHRS and CDR2 YFSETQ. In DNA form, the CDR3 reads TGCGCCAGCAGCTTTGGAACTAGCGGGAGCACAGATACGCAGTATTTT. It yields the protein CASSFGTSGSTDTQYF.

On this clone: Other DNA sequences within the sample encode an identical CDR3. The rearrangement links TRBV28 to TRBJ1-1; no definite D call. The CDR3 is 14 residues long. Deletions cut 2 bases from V and 0 bases from J, with 7 bases between. Per germline, CDR1 MDHEN and CDR2 SYDVKM. The CDR3 spells CASSLISMNTEAFF. The CDR3 bases are TGTGCCAGCAGTTTAATTAGCATGAACACTGAAGCTTTCTTT.

The CDR3 sequence: CASSLVSGAGSAFF. In DNA form, the CDR3 reads TGTGCCAGCAGCTTAGTTAGTGGGGCAGGTTCAGCTTTCTTT. The V and J genes are TRBV7-2 and TRBJ1-1; the D gene is possibly TRBD1 (5 bases). V shed 1 base and J shed 10 bases, with 16 bases lying between them. CDR3 length: 14 amino acids. From germline, CDR1 is SGHTA and CDR2 FQGNSA.

Details on this clone: The sample contains more than one DNA sequence encoding this CDR3. V gene TRBV11-2 combines with J gene TRBJ2-7; no definite D call. CDR1 is SGHAT, CDR2 FQNNGV, per germline. There are 11 residues in the CDR3. Trimming took 5 bases from V and 3 from J, leaving 5 bases between them. The CDR3 spells CASSVSYEQYF. CDR3 nucleotides: TGTGCCAGCAGCGTAAGCTACGAGCAGTACTTC.

The rearrangement joins TRBV5-4 to TRBJ2-7; maybe TRBD2 (6 bases). Trimming stripped 0 bases from V and 4 bases from J, with 14 bases between. The CDR3 sequence is 15 residues long. The germline CDR1 and CDR2 sequences are SGHNT and YYREEE (reference sequence). In DNA form, the CDR3 reads TGTGCCAGCAGCTTGGGTCTAGCGATCTCTTACGAGCAGTACTTC. This translates into CASSLGLAISYEQYF.